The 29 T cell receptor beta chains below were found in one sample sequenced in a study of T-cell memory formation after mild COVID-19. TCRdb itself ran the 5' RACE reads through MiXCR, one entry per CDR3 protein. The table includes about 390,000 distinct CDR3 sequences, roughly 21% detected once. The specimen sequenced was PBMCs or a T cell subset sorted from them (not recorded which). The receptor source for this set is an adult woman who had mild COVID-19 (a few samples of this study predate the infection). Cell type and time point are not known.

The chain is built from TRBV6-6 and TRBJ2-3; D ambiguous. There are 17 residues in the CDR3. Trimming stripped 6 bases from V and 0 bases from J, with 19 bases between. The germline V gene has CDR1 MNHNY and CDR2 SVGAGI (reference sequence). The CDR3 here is CASSSGDSLGSTDTQYF. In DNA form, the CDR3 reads TGTGCCAGCAGCTCAGGAGATTCATTAGGTAGCACAGATACGCAGTATTTT.

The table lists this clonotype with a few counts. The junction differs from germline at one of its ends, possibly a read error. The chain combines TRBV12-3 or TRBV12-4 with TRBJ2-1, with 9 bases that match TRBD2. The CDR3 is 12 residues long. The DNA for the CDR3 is TGTGCCAGCAGCTCAGGACTAGCGAGTCATGTCTTC. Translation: CASSSGLASHVF.

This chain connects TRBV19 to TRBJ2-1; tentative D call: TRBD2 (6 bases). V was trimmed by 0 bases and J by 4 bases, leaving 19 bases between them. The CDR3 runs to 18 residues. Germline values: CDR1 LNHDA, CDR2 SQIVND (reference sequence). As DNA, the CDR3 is TGTGCCAGTAGTATAGACAACTACGGCGGGGTTACATACAATGAGCAGTTCTTC. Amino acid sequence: CASSIDNYGGVTYNEQFF.

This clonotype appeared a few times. The CDR3 bases are TGTGCCAGCAGGGCGGGAGTTGACACCGGGGAGCTGTTTTTT. It encodes CASRAGVDTGELFF. The chain employs TRBV6-2 or TRBV6-3 and TRBJ2-2; 7 positions match TRBD2. From germline, CDR1 is MNHEY and CDR2 SVGEGT. The CDR3 is made up of 14 amino acids. V shed 6 bases, J shed 3 bases, and the junction held 4 bases outside the gene matches.

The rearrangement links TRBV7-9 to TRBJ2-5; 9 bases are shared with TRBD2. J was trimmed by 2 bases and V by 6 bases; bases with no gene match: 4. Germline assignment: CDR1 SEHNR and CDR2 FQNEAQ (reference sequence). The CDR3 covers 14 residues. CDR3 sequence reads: CASSKTSGQETQYF. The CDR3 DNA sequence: TGTGCCAGCAGTAAAACTAGCGGGCAAGAGACCCAGTACTTC.

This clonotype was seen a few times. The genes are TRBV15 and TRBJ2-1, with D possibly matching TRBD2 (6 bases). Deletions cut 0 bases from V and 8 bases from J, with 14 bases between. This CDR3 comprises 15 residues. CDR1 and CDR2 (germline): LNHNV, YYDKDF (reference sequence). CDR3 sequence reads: CATSRDLGGIDEQFF. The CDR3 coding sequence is TGTGCCACCAGCAGAGACTTGGGGGGAATCGATGAGCAGTTCTTC.

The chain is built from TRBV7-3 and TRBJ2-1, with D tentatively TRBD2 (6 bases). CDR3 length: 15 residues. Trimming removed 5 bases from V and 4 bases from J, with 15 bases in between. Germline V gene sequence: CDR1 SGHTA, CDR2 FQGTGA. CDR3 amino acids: CASSPPGGTYNEQFF. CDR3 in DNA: TGTGCCAGCAGCCCCCCGGGCGGGACGTACAATGAGCAGTTCTTC. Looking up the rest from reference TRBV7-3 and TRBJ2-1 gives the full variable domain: GAGVSQTPSNKVTEKGKYVELRCDPISGHTALYWYRQSLGQGPEFLIYFQGTGAADDSGLPNDRFFAVRPEGSVSTLKIQRTERGDSAVYLCASSPPGGTYNEQFFGPGTRLTVL.

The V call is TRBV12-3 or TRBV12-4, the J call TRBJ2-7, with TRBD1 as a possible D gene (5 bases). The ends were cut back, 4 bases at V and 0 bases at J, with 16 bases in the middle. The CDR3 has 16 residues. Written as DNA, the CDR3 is TGTGCCAGCAGTTCATGGACACCCTTAAGCTCCTACGAGCAGTACTTC. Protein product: CASSSWTPLSSYEQYF.

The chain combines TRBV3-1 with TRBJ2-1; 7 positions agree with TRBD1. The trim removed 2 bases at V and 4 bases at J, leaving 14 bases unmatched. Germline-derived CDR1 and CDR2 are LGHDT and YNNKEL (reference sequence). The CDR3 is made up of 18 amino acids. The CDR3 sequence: CASSQPLGGGTVYNEQFF. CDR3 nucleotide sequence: TGTGCCAGCAGCCAACCCTTGGGCGGTGGGACAGTATACAATGAGCAGTTCTTC.

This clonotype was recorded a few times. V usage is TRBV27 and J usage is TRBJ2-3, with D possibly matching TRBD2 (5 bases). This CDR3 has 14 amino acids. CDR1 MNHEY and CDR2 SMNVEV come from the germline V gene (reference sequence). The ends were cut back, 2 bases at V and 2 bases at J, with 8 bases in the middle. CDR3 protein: CASSLGLLTDTQYF. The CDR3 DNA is TGTGCCAGCAGTTTAGGACTCCTCACAGATACGCAGTATTTT.

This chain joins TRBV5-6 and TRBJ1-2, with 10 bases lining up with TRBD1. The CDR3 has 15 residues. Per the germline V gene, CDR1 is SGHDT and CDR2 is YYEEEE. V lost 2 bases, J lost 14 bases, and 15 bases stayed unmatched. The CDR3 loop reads CASSFASKRTGGFTF. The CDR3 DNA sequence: TGTGCCAGCAGCTTCGCCAGTAAAAGGACAGGGGGTTTTACCTTC.

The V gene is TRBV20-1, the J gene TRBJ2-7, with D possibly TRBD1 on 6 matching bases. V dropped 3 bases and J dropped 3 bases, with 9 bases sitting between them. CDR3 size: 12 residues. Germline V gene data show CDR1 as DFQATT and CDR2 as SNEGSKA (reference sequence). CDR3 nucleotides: TGCAGTGCTAGGGACAGCCACTACGAGCAGTACTTC. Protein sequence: CSARDSHYEQYF.

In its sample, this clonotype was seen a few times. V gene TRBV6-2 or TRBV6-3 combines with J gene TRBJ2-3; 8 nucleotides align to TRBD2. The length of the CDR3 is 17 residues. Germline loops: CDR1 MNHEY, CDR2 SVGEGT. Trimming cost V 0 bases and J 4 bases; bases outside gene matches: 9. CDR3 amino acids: CASSYSRSAGGADTQYF. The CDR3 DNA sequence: TGTGCCAGCAGTTACTCGCGTTCGGCGGGAGGAGCAGATACGCAGTATTTT.

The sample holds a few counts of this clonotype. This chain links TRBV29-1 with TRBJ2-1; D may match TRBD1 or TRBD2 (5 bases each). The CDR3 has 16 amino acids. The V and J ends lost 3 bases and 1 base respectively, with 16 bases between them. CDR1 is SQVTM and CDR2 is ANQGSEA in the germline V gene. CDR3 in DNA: TGCAGCGTTGAGGGGGTCGACCTAATATCCTACAATGAGCAGTTCTTC. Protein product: CSVEGVDLISYNEQFF.

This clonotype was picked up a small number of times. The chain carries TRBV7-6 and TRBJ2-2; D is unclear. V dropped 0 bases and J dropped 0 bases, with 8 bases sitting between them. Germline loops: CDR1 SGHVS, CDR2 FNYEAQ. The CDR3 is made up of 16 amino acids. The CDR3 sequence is CASSLAGRANTGELFF. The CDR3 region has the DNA TGTGCCAGCAGCTTAGCCGGCCGGGCGAACACCGGGGAGCTGTTTTTT.

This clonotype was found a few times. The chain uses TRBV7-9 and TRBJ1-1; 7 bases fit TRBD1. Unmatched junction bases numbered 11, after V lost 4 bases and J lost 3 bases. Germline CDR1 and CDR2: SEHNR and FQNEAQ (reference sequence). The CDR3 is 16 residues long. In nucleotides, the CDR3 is TGTGCCAGCAGCTCGCCTTCAGGGGGTACGGACACTGAAGCTTTCTTT. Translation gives CASSSPSGGTDTEAFF.

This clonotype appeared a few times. CDR3 protein: CASSVGTVNSPLHF. In DNA form, the CDR3 reads TGTGCCAGCAGCGTAGGAACCGTTAATTCACCCCTCCACTTT. The chain recombines TRBV9 with TRBJ1-6; no definite D call. V was shortened by 0 bases and J by 6 bases, with 7 bases between the two germline ends. Germline CDR1 and CDR2: SGDLS and YYNGEE. The CDR3 sequence is 14 residues long.

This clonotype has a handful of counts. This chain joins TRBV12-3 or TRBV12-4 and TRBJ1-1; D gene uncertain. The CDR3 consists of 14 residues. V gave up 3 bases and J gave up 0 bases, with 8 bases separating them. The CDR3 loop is CASSLSNLNTEAFF. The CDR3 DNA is TGTGCCAGCAGTTTGTCTAACTTGAACACTGAAGCTTTCTTT.

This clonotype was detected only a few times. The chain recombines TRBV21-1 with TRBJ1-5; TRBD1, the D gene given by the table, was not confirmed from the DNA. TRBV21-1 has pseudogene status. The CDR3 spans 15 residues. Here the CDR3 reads CASSKEGYSNQPQHF. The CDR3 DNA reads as TGTGCCAGCAGCAAAGAGGGGTACAGCAATCAGCCCCAGCATTTT.

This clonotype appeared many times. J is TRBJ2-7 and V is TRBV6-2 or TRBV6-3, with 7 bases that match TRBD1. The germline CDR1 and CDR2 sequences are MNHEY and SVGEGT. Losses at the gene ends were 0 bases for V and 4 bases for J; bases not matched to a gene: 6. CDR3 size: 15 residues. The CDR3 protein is CASSYSGEGAYEQYF. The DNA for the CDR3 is TGTGCCAGCAGTTACTCCGGCGAGGGGGCTTACGAGCAGTACTTC.

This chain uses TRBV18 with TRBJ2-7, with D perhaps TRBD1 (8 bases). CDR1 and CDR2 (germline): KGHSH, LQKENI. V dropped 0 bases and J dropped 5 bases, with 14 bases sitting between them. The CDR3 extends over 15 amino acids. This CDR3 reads CASSPPGQGGDEQYF. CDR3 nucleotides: TGTGCCAGCTCACCACCCGGACAGGGAGGGGACGAGCAGTACTTC.

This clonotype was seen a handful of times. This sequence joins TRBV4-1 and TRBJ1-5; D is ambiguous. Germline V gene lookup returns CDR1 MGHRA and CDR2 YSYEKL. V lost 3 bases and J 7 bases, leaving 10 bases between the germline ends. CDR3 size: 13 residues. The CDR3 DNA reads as TGCGCCAGCAGCCAGACCACGGAACAGCCCCAGCATTTT. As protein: CASSQTTEQPQHF.

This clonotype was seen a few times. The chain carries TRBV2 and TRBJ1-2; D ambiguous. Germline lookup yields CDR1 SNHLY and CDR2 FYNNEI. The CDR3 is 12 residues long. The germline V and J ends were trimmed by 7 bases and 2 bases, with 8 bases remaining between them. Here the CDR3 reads CASKKENYGYTF. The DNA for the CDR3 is TGTGCCAGCAAAAAGGAGAACTATGGCTACACCTTC. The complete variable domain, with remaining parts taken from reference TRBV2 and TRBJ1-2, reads EPEVTQTPSHQVTQMGQEVILRCVPISNHLYFYWYRQILGQKVEFLVSFYNNEISEKSEIFDDQFSVERPDGSNFTLKIRSTKLEDSAMYFCASKKENYGYTFGSGTRLTVV.

The CDR3 nucleotides read TGCAGCGTTGACGTATCGGGCAAGCAGTTCTTC. This codes for CSVDVSGKQFF. The V gene is TRBV29-1, the J gene TRBJ2-1; D ambiguous. This CDR3 contains 11 residues. CDR1 is SQVTM and CDR2 is ANQGSEA in the germline V gene. The V end was cut by 3 bases, the J end by 11 bases, with 11 bases between.

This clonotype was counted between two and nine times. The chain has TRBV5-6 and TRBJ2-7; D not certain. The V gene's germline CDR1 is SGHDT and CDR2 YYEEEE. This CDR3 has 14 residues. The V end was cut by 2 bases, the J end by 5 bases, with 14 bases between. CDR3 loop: CASSFLRPAHEQYF. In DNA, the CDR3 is TGTGCCAGCAGCTTCCTGAGACCCGCGCACGAGCAGTACTTC.

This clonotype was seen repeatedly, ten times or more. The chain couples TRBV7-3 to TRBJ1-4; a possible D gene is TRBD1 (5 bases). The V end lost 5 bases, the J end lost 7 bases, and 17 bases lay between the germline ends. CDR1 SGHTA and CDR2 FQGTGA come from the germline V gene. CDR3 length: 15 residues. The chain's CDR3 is CASSTLGGWSEKLFF. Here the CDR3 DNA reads TGTGCCAGCAGCACCCTGGGGGGGTGGAGTGAAAAACTGTTTTTT.

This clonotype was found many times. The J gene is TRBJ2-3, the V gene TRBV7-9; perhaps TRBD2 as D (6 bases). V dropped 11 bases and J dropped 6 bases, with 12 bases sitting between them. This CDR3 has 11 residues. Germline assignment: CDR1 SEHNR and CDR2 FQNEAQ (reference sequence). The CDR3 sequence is CAGEDNDTQYF. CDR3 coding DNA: TGTGCCGGGGAGGACAATGATACGCAGTATTTT.

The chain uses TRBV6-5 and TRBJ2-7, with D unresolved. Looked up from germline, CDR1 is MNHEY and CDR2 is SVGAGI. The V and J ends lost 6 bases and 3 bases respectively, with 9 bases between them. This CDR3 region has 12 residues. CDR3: CASSSGDYEQYF. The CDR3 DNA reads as TGTGCCAGCAGCTCCGGCGACTACGAGCAGTACTTC.

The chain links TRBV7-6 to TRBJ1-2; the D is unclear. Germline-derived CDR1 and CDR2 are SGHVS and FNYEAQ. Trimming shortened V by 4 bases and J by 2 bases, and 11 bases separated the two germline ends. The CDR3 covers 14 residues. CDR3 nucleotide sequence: TGTGCCAGCAGCTCCGACGCACTGAACTATGGCTACACCTTC. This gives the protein CASSSDALNYGYTF.